This T cell receptor beta chain is from a study of T-cell reconstitution after alpha-beta-depleted transplantation in children. Unique molecular identifiers tagged the TCRbeta library. MiXCR was run by TCRdb on the PCR reads, yielding one entry per CDR3 protein. The sample lists about 250,000 distinct CDR3 sequences, roughly a quarter occurring once. Germline V gives CDR1 MNHEY, CDR2 SVGAGI. The CDR3 covers 15 residues. The V end lost 2 bases, the J end lost 3 bases, and 14 bases lay between the germline ends. Whole-study findings and limits: There were some patients whose high TCRbeta diversity at day 60 came from surviving recipient T cells and thymic progenitors. Two months or so post-transplant, alpha-beta T cells reportedly derived from several hundred expanded graft clones. From newly produced T cells came most of the T-cell counts and diversity one year after transplant.

To note about this clonotype: The target antigen is unknown.

The gene calls are TRBV6-5 and TRBJ2-7; the D is unclear. The sequence derives from a female patient aged 2-10 years who had a stem cell transplant for congenital amegakaryocytic thrombocytopenia, so the T cells may come from the graft donor. This specimen consisted of PBMCs, mostly from graft donor cells, obtained 360 days after TCRalphabeta/CD19-depleted stem cell transplant. CDR3 nucleotides: TGTGCCAGCAGTTACGTGGCTAGTTACTTCTACGAGCAGTACTTC. It specifies CASSYVASYFYEQYF.